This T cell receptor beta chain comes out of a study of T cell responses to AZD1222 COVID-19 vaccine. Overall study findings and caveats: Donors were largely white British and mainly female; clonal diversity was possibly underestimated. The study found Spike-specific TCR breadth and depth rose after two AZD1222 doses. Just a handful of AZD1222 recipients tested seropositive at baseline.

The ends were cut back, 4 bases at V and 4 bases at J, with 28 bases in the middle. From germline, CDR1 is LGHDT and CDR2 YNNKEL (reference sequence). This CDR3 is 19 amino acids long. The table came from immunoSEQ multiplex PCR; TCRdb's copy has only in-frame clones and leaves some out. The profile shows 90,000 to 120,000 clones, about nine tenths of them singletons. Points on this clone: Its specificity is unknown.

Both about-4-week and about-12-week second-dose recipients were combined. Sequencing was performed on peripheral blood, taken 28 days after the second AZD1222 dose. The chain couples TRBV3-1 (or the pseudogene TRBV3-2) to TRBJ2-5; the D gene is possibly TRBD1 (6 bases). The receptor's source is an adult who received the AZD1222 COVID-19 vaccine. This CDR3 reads CASSPGIGFAGVIGETQYF. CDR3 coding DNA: TGTGCCAGCAGCCCAGGGATCGGGTTCGCAGGGGTTATAGGAGAGACCCAGTACTTC.